The 17 T cell receptor beta chains listed next were all sequenced from one sample in a study of shared clonotypes between healthy human individuals. Sequencing was performed with immunoSEQ multiplex PCR; in TCRdb, only in-frame clones are kept and a portion is missing. This sample has some 1.1 million clones, with about 80% found just once. Sequencing input: memory CD4+ T cells from PBMCs. Subset meaning: CD45RA-negative fraction. These receptors all come from a man aged 18 to 35 in good health. Some clones in this sample may be carry-over from other donors' samples.

In regard to this clone: A far larger clone is one base from this, pointing to a likely read error. This rearrangement joins TRBV4-2 to TRBJ1-2; D might be TRBD1 (6 bases). From germline, CDR1 is LGHNA and CDR2 YNFKEQ. The CDR3 loop spans 13 amino acids. CDR3 residues: CASSKGVNYSYTF. CDR3 DNA sequence: TGTGCCAGCAGTAAGGGGGTTAACTATAGCTACACCTTC.

This rearrangement joins TRBV4-2 to TRBJ2-1; D is possibly TRBD2 (6 bases). Per the germline V gene, CDR1 is LGHNA and CDR2 is YNFKEQ. V shed 1 base and J shed 11 bases, with 21 bases lying between them. The CDR3 runs to 16 residues. The CDR3 DNA reads as TGTGCCAGCAGCCAAGGGGCCGGAGGGCCGGATTTTAAGCAGTTCTTC. It specifies CASSQGAGGPDFKQFF.

In the case of this clone: Within the sample, other DNA sequences also encode this same CDR3. This sequence joins TRBV15 and TRBJ2-7; TRBD2 agrees at 7 bases. After removal of 1 base from V and 0 bases from J, the junction contained 0 bases not matched to a gene. The CDR3 is made up of 14 amino acids. Germline V gene data show CDR1 as LNHNV and CDR2 as YYDKDF (reference sequence). CDR3 in amino acids: CATSRGGGSYEQYF. The CDR3 coding sequence is TGTGCCACCAGCAGAGGGGGGGGCTCCTACGAGCAGTACTTC.

The CDR3 spells CASIAGGPGTDTQYF. For the CDR3, the DNA is TGTGCCAGCATCGCGGGAGGGCCCGGCACAGATACGCAGTATTTT. This sequence joins TRBV2 and TRBJ2-3; 9 nucleotides line up with TRBD2. With V trimmed by 7 bases and J by 1 base, 6 bases remained unmatched. The germline V gene encodes CDR1 SNHLY and CDR2 FYNNEI. The CDR3 runs to 15 residues.

The chain employs TRBV27 and TRBJ1-2; D may be TRBD1 (6 bases). Trimming removed 6 bases at V and 4 bases at J, with 15 bases between. This CDR3 has 14 residues. Germline V CDR1 and CDR2: MNHEY, SMNVEV (reference sequence). CDR3 sequence: CASSPQGIAYGYTF. CDR3 nucleotide sequence: TGTGCCAGCAGCCCTCAGGGGATCGCCTATGGCTACACCTTC.

This rearrangement joins TRBV2 to TRBJ2-5; 7 positions match TRBD2. The CDR3 consists of 14 residues. V dropped 4 bases and J dropped 4; count of bases not matched to a gene: 6. Germline CDR1 and CDR2: SNHLY and FYNNEI. CDR3 DNA: TGTGCCAGCAGTGCCGGCGGGAGCGCAGAGACCCAGTACTTC. Translating it yields CASSAGGSAETQYF.

The chain is built from TRBV6-1 and TRBJ2-5; 11 bases agree with TRBD2. J lost 4 bases, V lost 7 bases, and 5 bases had no gene match. The CDR3 contains 14 residues. Germline V CDR1 and CDR2: MNHNS, SASEGT. This CDR3 reads CASMSTSGGETQYF. For the CDR3, the DNA is TGTGCCAGCATGAGTACTAGCGGGGGAGAGACCCAGTACTTC.

The rearrangement joins TRBV11-1 to TRBJ2-5; TRBD2 might be the D (5 bases). The V end lost 5 bases, the J end lost 5 bases, and 12 bases lay between the germline ends. Germline V lookup: CDR1 SGHAT, CDR2 FQDESV (reference sequence). There are 13 residues in the CDR3. The DNA of the CDR3 is TGTGCCAGCAGCCGTCGGGGAACGGAGACCCAGTACTTC. This translates into CASSRRGTETQYF.

The chain couples TRBV7-3 to TRBJ1-5; the D is unclear. The CDR3 runs to 13 residues. Trimming removed 5 bases at V and 3 bases at J, with 8 bases between. Germline V gives CDR1 SGHTA, CDR2 FQGTGA. CDR3 amino acids: CASSQDANQPQHF. The CDR3 DNA is TGTGCCAGCAGCCAGGACGCCAATCAGCCCCAGCATTTT.

This clone occurred a few times. Distinct nucleotide sequences in the sample also encode this CDR3. CDR3 nucleotides: TGTGCCAGCAGCGGGAACATGAACACTGAAGCTTTCTTT. This codes for CASSGNMNTEAFF. The chain carries TRBV2 and TRBJ1-1; D unresolved. Germline V gene lookup returns CDR1 SNHLY and CDR2 FYNNEI. Trimming left V 6 bases short and J 0 bases short, with 8 bases between. The CDR3 contains 13 residues. Combining the CDR3 with reference TRBV2 and TRBJ1-1 gives the whole variable domain EPEVTQTPSHQVTQMGQEVILRCVPISNHLYFYWYRQILGQKVEFLVSFYNNEISEKSEIFDDQFSVERPDGSNFTLKIRSTKLEDSAMYFCASSGNMNTEAFFGQGTRLTVV.

The chain recombines TRBV28 with TRBJ2-7; 14 bases agree with TRBD2. CDR1 is MDHEN, CDR2 SYDVKM, per germline. The J segment lost 4 bases and the V segment lost 6 bases, leaving 5 bases of the junction unmatched. CDR3 length: 15 residues. The CDR3 here is CASSSGTSGRYEQYF. CDR3 nucleotides: TGTGCCAGCAGCTCCGGGACTAGCGGGAGATACGAGCAGTACTTC.

This clone was observed once. The chain employs TRBV6-6 and TRBJ2-7, with 16 bases aligning to TRBD2. Germline CDR1 and CDR2: MNHNY and SVGAGI (reference sequence). The CDR3 spans 16 residues. Germline trimming cut 7 bases from V and 4 bases from J; bases unmatched to any gene: 7. CDR3 nucleotides: TGTGCCAGCATCAACGGGACTAGCGGGAGGGATTACGAGCAGTACTTC. It specifies CASINGTSGRDYEQYF.

The genes are TRBV29-1 and TRBJ2-1; D is perhaps TRBD1 (6 bases). V was trimmed by 7 bases and J by 4 bases, leaving 11 bases between them. The CDR3 is made up of 12 amino acids. The V gene's germline CDR1 is SQVTM and CDR2 ANQGSEA. DNA of the CDR3: TGCAGCGGTTTACAGGGTTACAATGAGCAGTTCTTC. This codes for CSGLQGYNEQFF.

This clone showed up just once. The chain links TRBV5-1 to TRBJ2-5; 8 nucleotides agree with TRBD2. CDR3 length: 15 residues. Germline trimming cut 6 bases from V and 5 bases from J; bases unmatched to any gene: 12. Germline V gene sequence: CDR1 SGHRS, CDR2 YFSETQ. CDR3 nucleotide sequence: TGCGCCAGCACCACATCAGCGGGGGCCGGGGAGACCCAGTACTTC. Residues: CASTTSAGAGETQYF.

The genes are TRBV6-5 and TRBJ2-1; D may be TRBD1 (5 bases). With 8 bases removed from V and 0 bases from J, the gap between germline ends came to 14 bases. This CDR3 is 15 amino acids long. Germline CDR1 MNHEY, CDR2 SVGAGI. CDR3 sequence (DNA): TGTGCCAGCCCTGTGGGGCTAAGCTCCTACAATGAGCAGTTCTTC. Its translation: CASPVGLSSYNEQFF.

The V call is TRBV4-3, the J call TRBJ1-2; D gene ambiguous. V lost 4 bases and J lost 6, with 15 bases in between. CDR3 size: 14 residues. Germline V lookup: CDR1 LGHNA, CDR2 YSLEER. The CDR3 coding sequence is TGCGCCAGCAGCCTAGGTACGGGAGTCAATGGCTACACCTTC. Protein product: CASSLGTGVNGYTF.

This clone was observed once. The V gene is TRBV28, the J gene TRBJ1-3; D uncertain. The CDR3 runs 13 residues. From germline, CDR1 is MDHEN and CDR2 SYDVKM. The V end lost 5 bases, the J end lost 5 bases, and 10 bases lay between the germline ends. The CDR3 nucleotides read TGTGCCAGCAGTCCCAGTTTGCGAAACACCATATATTTT. It specifies CASSPSLRNTIYF.